The subject of this entry is one TCR beta chain. This clonotype has a count of ten or more. Its cognate antigen has yet to be identified. No qualities accompany the bases; no much larger clone lies one base away. Systemically healthy Caucasian individuals from Russia, some 36 in total and aged 6 to 90 years, were included as donors. Approximately 9.3 milliliters of peripheral blood were collected from each donor into EDTA-treated Vacutainer tubes. PBMCs were isolated by Ficoll-Paque density-gradient centrifugation, with at least 6 million obtained per sample. Total RNA, at least 6 micrograms per sample, was extracted from PBMCs with Trizol reagent. Naive CD45RAhigh/CD27high T cell percentages were measured by flow cytometry on a PBMC aliquot from every donor. The data stem from a study of blood T cells in healthy people across ages (dated by TCRdb to the mid-2010s). Looking at the study overall: Template switching captured roughly one uniquely barcoded TCR beta cDNA molecule per two T cells in model experiments. Using deep sequencing normalized with unique cDNA molecular identifiers, the study measured how TCR beta repertoire diversity changes with age. Donors were grouped into four age groups: young (average about 15 years), middle-aged (39), aged (roughly 62) and long-lived (about 89). To avoid experimental bias, donors of different ages were spread randomly across the sequencing lanes. The study analyzed two additional independent replicas of 1 million unique cDNA reads from the same blood draw for two donors, one aged 18 to 29 and one aged 80 or older. Overall results and qualifications from the work: A strong correlation was found between observed TCR beta diversity and the percentage of naive T cells measured by flow cytometry. Observed TCR beta diversity per million T cells fell roughly linearly with age, and a significant reduction was already apparent by age approximately 40. Since profiling was done on bulk unsorted PBMCs, naive and antigen-experienced compartments could not be conclusively compared. Compared with the aged group, more naive CD4+ T cells, fewer expanded clones and increased TCR diversity were shown by the long-lived group, suggesting age selection. Because donor CMV infection status was unknown, age-related changes in expanded clonotypes were potentially confounded. Estimates of total diversity from one million sequenced T cells were regarded as lower bounds and underestimates.

As encoded in the germline V gene (reference sequence), CDR1 is LGHDT while CDR2 is YNNKEL. Cut back by 8 bases and 1 base, the V and J ends lie 16 bases apart. CDR3 length: 15 amino acids, cysteine to phenylalanine. CDR3 DNA only is kept here, 45 bases in frame from base 1. The library relied on 5' RACE. Sequencing was performed on an Illumina HiSeq 2500. A second PCR of roughly 7 to 11 cycles was performed with a sample-barcoded 5' primer and a J-beta primer mix. A template-switch 5' adaptor carrying 12 random nucleotides introduced a unique molecular identifier onto each TCR beta cDNA molecule. Each sample yielded at least 2.5 million CDR3-containing paired-end reads. First-strand cDNA was synthesized from all RNA with the Mint cDNA synthesis kit, primed by a TRBC-specific oligonucleotide. Following uracil-DNA glycosylase treatment, all cDNA underwent a first 18-cycle PCR with the universal primers M1SS and BC2_uni_R. In the original analysis: For normalization, 1 million high-quality reads, each with a distinct molecular identifier, were randomly selected from each sample. Instead of being binned into consensus sequences, reads with shared molecular identifiers were discarded. MiTCR, run with a Q25 quality threshold and the strictest error-elimination algorithm, handled CDR3 identification, clonotype clustering and error correction. A nonparametric unseen species model with Euler transformation was used to estimate a lower bound on total TCR beta diversity. The public reads were reanalyzed by TCRdb: fastp trimming at Q25, MiXCR alignment, in-frame beta chains only. Rows matching on CDR3 protein sequence are summarized as one entry with the most common DNA and genes. The authors' filters were not applied to this entry. The sample table lists about 810,000 distinct CDR3 sequences, around 36% of them with a count of one. Under 15% of the sample comes from the top ten.

This chain joins TRBV3-1 to TRBJ2-3; TRBD2 could be the D gene, as 5 bases match. The sequence was collected from a man aged 18 to 29 in good health. The sequenced material came from blood. The CDR3 sequence is CASGSTTVGTDTQYF. The DNA is as follows: TGTGCCAGCGGGTCGACTACGGTGGGCACAGATACGCAGTATTTT.